The sequence of this TCR beta chain was determined in a study of shared clonotypes between healthy human individuals. As for the study in general: Each donor had three CD4 naive, three CD4 memory, two CD8 naive and one CD8 memory plate. Broader study findings: Few donors restricted represented genetic and exposure-history diversity.

As defined, naive CD8 cells were CD45RO-negative and positively selected for CCR7, with terminally differentiated effector memory CD45RA+ cells excluded. On this clone itself: What it binds is unknown.

Per the original data handling: Sequence data from immunoSEQ were junction-only and lacked quality scores; consequently, filtering differed. Profiling relied on immunoSEQ multiplex PCR, and the TCRdb table lists in-frame clones only, not all of them. V and J calls and clone size come straight from that table; D and trimming were deduced from the DNA. The table lists under 600,000 clones, 95% to 98% of them singletons. The specimen sequenced was naive CD8+ T cells sorted from blood. This sequence was found in a man aged 25 to 45 in good health.

The CDR3 here is CASSPGQGPVYEQYF. Written as DNA, the CDR3 is TGTGCCAGCAGCCCCGGACAGGGGCCAGTCTACGAGCAGTACTTC. This chain links TRBV7-9 with TRBJ2-7; 9 bases agree with TRBD1. Germline V gives CDR1 SEHNR, CDR2 FQNEAQ (reference sequence). With 5 bases clipped from V and 3 bases from J, the junction kept 8 bases outside the gene matches. The length of the CDR3 is 15 residues.